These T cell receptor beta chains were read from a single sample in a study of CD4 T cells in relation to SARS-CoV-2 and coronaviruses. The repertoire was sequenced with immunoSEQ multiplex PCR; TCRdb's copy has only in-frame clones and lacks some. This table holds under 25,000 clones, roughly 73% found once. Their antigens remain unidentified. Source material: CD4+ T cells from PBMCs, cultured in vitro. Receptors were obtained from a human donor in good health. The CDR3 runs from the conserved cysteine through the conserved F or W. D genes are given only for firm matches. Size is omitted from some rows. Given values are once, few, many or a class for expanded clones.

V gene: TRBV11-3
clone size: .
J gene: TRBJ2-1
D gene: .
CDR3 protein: CASSLLGDEQFF
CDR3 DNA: TGTGCCAGCAGCTTATTGGGAGATGAGCAGTTCTTC

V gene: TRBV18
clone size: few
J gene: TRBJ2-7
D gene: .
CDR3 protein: CASSATPHYEQYF
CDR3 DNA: TGTGCCAGCTCAGCAACTCCTCACTACGAGCAGTACTTC

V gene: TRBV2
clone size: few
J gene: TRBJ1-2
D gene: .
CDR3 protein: CASRQGGYGYTF
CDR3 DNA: TGTGCCAGCAGACAGGGTGGGTATGGCTACACCTTC

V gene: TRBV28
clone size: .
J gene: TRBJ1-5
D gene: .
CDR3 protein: CASSLGPGKKHF
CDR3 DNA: TGTGCCAGCAGTTTAGGCCCAGGGAAAAAGCATTTT

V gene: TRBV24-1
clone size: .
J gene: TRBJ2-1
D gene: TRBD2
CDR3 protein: CATSDWTSGSIHEQFF
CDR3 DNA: TGTGCCACCAGTGATTGGACTAGCGGGAGTATTCATGAGCAGTTCTTC

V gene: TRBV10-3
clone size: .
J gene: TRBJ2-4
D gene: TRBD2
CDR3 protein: CATSSGSRLNIQYF
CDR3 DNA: TGTGCCACCTCTAGCGGGAGTAGGCTAAACATTCAGTACTTC

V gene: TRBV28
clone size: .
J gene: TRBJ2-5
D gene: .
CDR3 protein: CASSPRGQETQYF
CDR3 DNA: TGTGCCAGCAGCCCTAGGGGGCAAGAGACCCAGTACTTC

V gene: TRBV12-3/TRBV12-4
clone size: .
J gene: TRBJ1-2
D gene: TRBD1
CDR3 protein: CASRDRAYGYTF
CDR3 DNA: TGTGCCAGCCGGGACAGGGCCTATGGCTACACCTTC

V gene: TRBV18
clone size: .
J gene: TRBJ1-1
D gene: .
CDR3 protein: CASSPIQGTEAFF
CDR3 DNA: TGTGCCAGCTCACCGATTCAGGGCACTGAAGCTTTCTTT

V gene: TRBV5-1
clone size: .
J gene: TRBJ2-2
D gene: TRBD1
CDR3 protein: CASSLARGQFTGELFF
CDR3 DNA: TGCGCCAGCAGCTTGGCCAGGGGACAGTTCACCGGGGAGCTGTTTTTT

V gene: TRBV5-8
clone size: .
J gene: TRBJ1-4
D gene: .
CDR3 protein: CASQPRESNEKLFF
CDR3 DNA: TGTGCCAGCCAGCCGCGGGAGTCCAATGAAAAACTGTTTTTT

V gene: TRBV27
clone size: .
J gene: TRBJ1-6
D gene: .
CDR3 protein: CASSSPLPNSPLHF
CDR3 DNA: TGTGCCAGCAGTTCCCCCCTGCCAAATTCACCCCTCCACTTT

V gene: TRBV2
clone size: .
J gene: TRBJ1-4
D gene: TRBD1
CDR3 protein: CASRTGFIEKLFF
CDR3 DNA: TGTGCCAGCAGGACAGGGTTCATTGAAAAACTGTTTTTT

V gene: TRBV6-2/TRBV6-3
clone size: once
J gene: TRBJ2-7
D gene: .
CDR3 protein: CASSYSSIPAGAYEQYF
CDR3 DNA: TGTGCCAGCAGTTACTCGAGCATTCCTGCGGGCGCCTACGAGCAGTACTTC

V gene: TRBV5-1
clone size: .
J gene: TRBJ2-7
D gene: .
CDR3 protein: CASSLGADYYEQYF
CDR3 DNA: TGCGCCAGCAGCTTGGGAGCGGACTATTACGAGCAGTACTTC

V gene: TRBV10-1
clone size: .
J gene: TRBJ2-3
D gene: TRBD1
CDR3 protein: CASSDQGAGTDTQYF
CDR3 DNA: TGCGCCAGCAGTGATCAGGGGGCTGGCACAGATACGCAGTATTTT

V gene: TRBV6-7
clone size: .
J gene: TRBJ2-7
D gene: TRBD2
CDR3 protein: CASSTSGRVSYEQYF
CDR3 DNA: TGTGCCAGCAGTACTAGCGGGAGGGTTTCCTACGAGCAGTACTTC

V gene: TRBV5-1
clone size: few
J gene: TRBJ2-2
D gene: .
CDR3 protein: CASRGDGGATGELFF
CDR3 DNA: TGCGCCAGCAGAGGGGACGGCGGTGCCACCGGGGAGCTGTTTTTT

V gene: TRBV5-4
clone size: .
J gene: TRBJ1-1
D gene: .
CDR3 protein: CASSSQGGGNTEAFF
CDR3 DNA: TGTGCCAGCAGCTCACAGGGTGGTGGGAACACTGAAGCTTTCTTT

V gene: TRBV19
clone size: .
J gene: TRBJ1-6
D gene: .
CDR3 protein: CASTLGVENSPLHF
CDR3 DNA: TGTGCCAGTACCCTGGGGGTGGAAAATTCACCCCTCCACTTT

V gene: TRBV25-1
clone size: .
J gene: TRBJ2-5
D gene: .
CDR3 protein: CASSGGQGRETQYF
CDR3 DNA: TGTGCCAGCAGTGGAGGGCAAGGGAGGGAGACCCAGTACTTC

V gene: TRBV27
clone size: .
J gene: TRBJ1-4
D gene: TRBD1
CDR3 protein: CASSSGQFNEKLFF
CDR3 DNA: TGTGCCAGCAGCTCGGGACAGTTTAATGAAAAACTGTTTTTT

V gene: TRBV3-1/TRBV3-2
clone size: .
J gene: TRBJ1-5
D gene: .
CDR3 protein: CASSQDWNQPQHF
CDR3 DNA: TGTGCCAGCAGCCAAGATTGGAATCAGCCCCAGCATTTT

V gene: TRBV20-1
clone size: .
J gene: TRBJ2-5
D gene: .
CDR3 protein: CSASDGQGGFGETQYF
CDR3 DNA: TGCAGTGCTAGTGACGGACAGGGAGGGTTTGGGGAGACCCAGTACTTC

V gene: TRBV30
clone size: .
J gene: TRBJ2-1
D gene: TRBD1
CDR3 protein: CAWTGTEVYNEQFF
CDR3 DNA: TGTGCCTGGACTGGGACAGAGGTCTACAATGAGCAGTTCTTC

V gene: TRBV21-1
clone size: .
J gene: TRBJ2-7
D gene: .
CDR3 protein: CASSKERIGGRAHGEQYF
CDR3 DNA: TGTGCCAGCAGCAAAGAAAGAATTGGCGGGAGGGCCCACGGGGAGCAGTACTTC

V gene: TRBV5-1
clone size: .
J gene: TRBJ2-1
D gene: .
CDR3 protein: CASREARGASNEQFF
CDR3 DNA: TGCGCCAGCAGAGAGGCGAGGGGCGCGTCCAATGAGCAGTTCTTC

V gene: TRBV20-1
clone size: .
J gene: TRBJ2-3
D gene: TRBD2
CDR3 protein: CSASELAASTDTQYF
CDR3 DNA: TGCAGTGCTAGTGAACTAGCGGCTAGCACAGATACGCAGTATTTT

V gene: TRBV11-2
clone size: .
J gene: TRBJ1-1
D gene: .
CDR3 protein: CASSLNTEAFF
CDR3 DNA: TGTGCCAGCAGCTTGAACACTGAAGCTTTCTTT

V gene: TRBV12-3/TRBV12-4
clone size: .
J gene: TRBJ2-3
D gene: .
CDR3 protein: CASSLRVVDTQYF
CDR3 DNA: TGTGCCAGCAGTTTACGGGTGGTCGATACGCAGTATTTT

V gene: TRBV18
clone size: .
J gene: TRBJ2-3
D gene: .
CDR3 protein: CASSPPGPQYGTDTQYF
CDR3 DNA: TGTGCCAGCTCACCCCCGGGACCTCAATACGGCACAGATACGCAGTATTTT

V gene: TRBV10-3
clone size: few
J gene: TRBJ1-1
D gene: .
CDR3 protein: CAISESRGNTEAFF
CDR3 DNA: TGTGCCATCAGTGAGTCGAGGGGCAACACTGAAGCTTTCTTT

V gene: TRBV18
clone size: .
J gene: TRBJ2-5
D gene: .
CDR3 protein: CASSPGISETQYF
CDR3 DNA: TGTGCCAGCTCGCCAGGGATTTCGGAGACCCAGTACTTC